This note documents a single TCR beta chain sequence. What it binds is not known. The PCR made use of 60 Vbeta and 13 Jbeta primers. In the study's own analysis: The count from a later analysis was 79 million or so unique TCR beta chains, some 12 million of them shared. Produced via immunoSEQ multiplex PCR; TCRdb's table is partial and in-frame only. V and J calls plus clone size are reproduced from that table; the DNA served to infer D and trimming. The sample holds roughly 140,000 clones, around 79% seen once. This sample was taken from a study of cytomegalovirus exposure and HLA in healthy donors. Overall study results and limits: Common viral pathogens seemed, in a later analysis, to connect with several of the most significant clusters. From TCR beta sequences, most subjects' HLA-A and HLA-B alleles were reportedly predicted accurately. Later analysis revealed greater clonal expansion in HLA-associated TCR beta chains than in equally common others.

Germline lookup yields CDR1 SGHRS and CDR2 YFSETQ. Trimming cost V 0 bases and J 5 bases, with 14 bases left between them. This CDR3 region has 15 residues. This chain links TRBV5-1 with TRBJ1-2, with a possible D match to TRBD1 (5 bases). The sequencing input was PBMCs. This receptor was identified in a human donor in good health. DNA of the CDR3: TGCGCCAGCAGCTTGGTATCAGGGAAGGAGTATGGCTACACCTTC. Residues: CASSLVSGKEYGYTF.